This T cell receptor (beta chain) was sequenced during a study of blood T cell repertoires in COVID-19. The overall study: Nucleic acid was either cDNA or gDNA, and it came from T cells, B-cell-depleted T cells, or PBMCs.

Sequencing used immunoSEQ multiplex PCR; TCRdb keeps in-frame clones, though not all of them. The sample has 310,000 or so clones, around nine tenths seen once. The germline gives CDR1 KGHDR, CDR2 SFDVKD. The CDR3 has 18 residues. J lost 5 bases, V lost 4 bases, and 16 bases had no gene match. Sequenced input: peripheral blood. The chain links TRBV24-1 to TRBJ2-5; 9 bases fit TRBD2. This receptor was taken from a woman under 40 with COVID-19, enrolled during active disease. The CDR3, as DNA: TGTGCCACCAGTGACCCTAGCGGGAAAGGGGGCTTGTGGGAGACCCAGTACTTC. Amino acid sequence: CATSDPSGKGGLWETQYF.